Listed below are T cell receptor beta chains from one sample, sequenced in a study of shared clonotypes between healthy human individuals. Sequencing was performed with immunoSEQ multiplex PCR; in TCRdb, only in-frame clones are kept and a portion is missing. The sample has more than 550,000 clones; 90% are singletons. The sample consisted of memory CD8+ T cells from PBMCs. The receptors come from a man between 18 and 29 years old in good health. Some clones in this sample may be carry-over from other donors' samples. Each CDR3 is given with its conserved first and last residue. A D gene is named only where the DNA matches it firmly. Clone size is given for some rows only: seen once, a few or many times, or a class if the clone is expanded.

clone_size: NA; j_call: TRBJ1-5; v_call: TRBV7-9; d_call: NA; cdr3_aa: CASSLAGYSNQPQHF; cdr3_nt: TGTGCCAGCAGCTTAGCAGGATATAGCAATCAGCCCCAGCATTTT
clone_size: NA; j_call: TRBJ2-2; v_call: TRBV7-3; d_call: NA; cdr3_aa: CASSLIGSNTGELFF; cdr3_nt: TGTGCCAGCAGCTTGATCGGGTCGAACACCGGGGAGCTGTTTTTT
clone_size: once; j_call: TRBJ2-1; v_call: TRBV10-3; d_call: NA; cdr3_aa: CAISESDNEQFF; cdr3_nt: TGTGCCATCAGTGAGTCGGACAATGAGCAGTTCTTC
clone_size: once; j_call: TRBJ1-4; v_call: TRBV27; d_call: NA; cdr3_aa: CASSLSAESNEKLFF; cdr3_nt: TGTGCCAGCAGTTTATCGGCGGAGAGTAATGAAAAACTGTTTTTT
clone_size: once; j_call: TRBJ2-3; v_call: TRBV19; d_call: NA; cdr3_aa: CASSLSDSGQLDTQYF; cdr3_nt: TGTGCCAGTAGTTTATCGGACAGCGGTCAATTAGATACGCAGTATTTT
clone_size: NA; j_call: TRBJ1-2; v_call: TRBV7-9; d_call: NA; cdr3_aa: CASSLGGKFYGYTF; cdr3_nt: TGTGCCAGCAGCTTAGGCGGCAAATTCTATGGCTACACCTTC
clone_size: NA; j_call: TRBJ2-7; v_call: TRBV5-6; d_call: NA; cdr3_aa: CASSSVVLGAIKYF; cdr3_nt: TGTGCCAGCAGCTCGGTGGTACTGGGTGCTATCAAGTACTTC
clone_size: NA; j_call: TRBJ2-2; v_call: TRBV7-6; d_call: NA; cdr3_aa: CASSSHREEANTGELFF; cdr3_nt: TGTGCCAGCAGCTCCCACAGGGAAGAGGCGAACACCGGGGAGCTGTTTTTT
clone_size: NA; j_call: TRBJ2-5; v_call: TRBV6-1; d_call: NA; cdr3_aa: CATSTWTQYF; cdr3_nt: TGTGCCACCTCAACTTGGACCCAGTACTTC
clone_size: NA; j_call: TRBJ1-5; v_call: TRBV7-9; d_call: NA; cdr3_aa: CASSGPPSNQPQHF; cdr3_nt: TGTGCCAGCAGCGGACCTCCCAGCAATCAGCCCCAGCATTTT
clone_size: NA; j_call: TRBJ2-1; v_call: TRBV7-3; d_call: TRBD2; cdr3_aa: CASSFLAGIYNEQFF; cdr3_nt: TGTGCCAGCAGCTTTCTAGCGGGCATCTACAATGAGCAGTTCTTC
clone_size: NA; j_call: TRBJ2-5; v_call: TRBV7-3; d_call: TRBD1; cdr3_aa: CASSLTGTGFETQYF; cdr3_nt: TGTGCCAGCAGCTTAACGGGGACAGGGTTCGAGACCCAGTACTTC
clone_size: NA; j_call: TRBJ2-6; v_call: TRBV9; d_call: NA; cdr3_aa: CASSAARAGANVLTF; cdr3_nt: TGTGCCAGCAGCGCCGCTCGGGCTGGGGCCAACGTCCTGACTTTC
clone_size: NA; j_call: TRBJ2-2; v_call: TRBV5-1; d_call: TRBD1; cdr3_aa: CASSFTGGGTGELFF; cdr3_nt: TGCGCCAGCAGCTTCACAGGGGGCGGCACCGGGGAGCTGTTTTTT
clone_size: NA; j_call: TRBJ2-7; v_call: TRBV4-1; d_call: NA; cdr3_aa: CASSQVVFYEQYF; cdr3_nt: TGCGCCAGCAGCCAAGTCGTTTTCTACGAGCAGTACTTC
clone_size: NA; j_call: TRBJ2-5; v_call: TRBV4-3; d_call: TRBD1; cdr3_aa: CASSQGTGLQETQYF; cdr3_nt: TGCGCCAGCAGCCAAGGGACAGGTTTACAAGAGACCCAGTACTTC
clone_size: NA; j_call: TRBJ2-5; v_call: TRBV9; d_call: NA; cdr3_aa: CASSPWRAEPGTQYF; cdr3_nt: TGTGCCAGCAGCCCCTGGCGGGCGGAACCCGGGACCCAGTACTTC
clone_size: NA; j_call: TRBJ1-5; v_call: TRBV27; d_call: NA; cdr3_aa: CASSPIDRNQPQHF; cdr3_nt: TGTGCCAGCAGTCCGATAGACAGAAATCAGCCCCAGCATTTT
clone_size: NA; j_call: TRBJ2-1; v_call: TRBV9; d_call: TRBD2; cdr3_aa: CASSVVARTSSNEQFF; cdr3_nt: TGTGCCAGCAGCGTAGTGGCCCGGACTAGCTCCAATGAGCAGTTCTTC
clone_size: NA; j_call: TRBJ1-2; v_call: TRBV4-3; d_call: NA; cdr3_aa: CASSQWAGDYGYTF; cdr3_nt: TGCGCCAGCAGCCAGTGGGCCGGGGACTATGGCTACACCTTC
clone_size: NA; j_call: TRBJ2-3; v_call: TRBV11-2; d_call: TRBD2; cdr3_aa: CASSISGRGADTQYF; cdr3_nt: TGTGCCAGCAGCATTAGCGGGAGGGGGGCAGATACGCAGTATTTT
clone_size: NA; j_call: TRBJ2-7; v_call: TRBV7-9; d_call: TRBD1; cdr3_aa: CASSLGTAYEQYF; cdr3_nt: TGTGCCAGCAGCCTAGGGACAGCCTACGAGCAGTACTTC
clone_size: few; j_call: TRBJ2-1; v_call: TRBV5-1; d_call: NA; cdr3_aa: CASSVTGGQLYNEQFF; cdr3_nt: TGCGCCAGCAGCGTCACAGGAGGACAACTCTACAATGAGCAGTTCTTC
clone_size: NA; j_call: TRBJ1-1; v_call: TRBV19; d_call: TRBD1; cdr3_aa: CASSISGQGYTEAFF; cdr3_nt: TGTGCCAGTAGTATTAGTGGACAGGGGTACACTGAAGCTTTCTTT
clone_size: many; j_call: TRBJ2-1; v_call: TRBV12-5; d_call: NA; cdr3_aa: CASGLVREQFF; cdr3_nt: TGTGCTAGTGGTTTGGTCCGAGAGCAGTTCTTC
clone_size: NA; j_call: TRBJ2-7; v_call: TRBV7-9; d_call: TRBD1; cdr3_aa: CASSSSRDRVEQYF; cdr3_nt: TGTGCCAGCAGTTCGAGCCGGGACAGGGTCGAGCAGTACTTC
clone_size: NA; j_call: TRBJ1-1; v_call: TRBV6-5; d_call: NA; cdr3_aa: CASSLEGTEAFF; cdr3_nt: TGTGCCAGCAGCCTCGAGGGAACTGAAGCTTTCTTT
clone_size: NA; j_call: TRBJ2-1; v_call: TRBV28; d_call: TRBD2; cdr3_aa: CASSSRRGLVIEQFF; cdr3_nt: TGTGCCAGCAGCTCACGGAGGGGACTAGTAATTGAGCAGTTCTTC
clone_size: NA; j_call: TRBJ1-1; v_call: TRBV6-5; d_call: NA; cdr3_aa: CASSYSEEEAFF; cdr3_nt: TGTGCCAGCAGTTATAGTGAGGAGGAAGCTTTCTTT
clone_size: NA; j_call: TRBJ2-1; v_call: TRBV9; d_call: NA; cdr3_aa: CASSPGWGRNNEQFF; cdr3_nt: TGTGCCAGCAGCCCGGGATGGGGGCGGAACAATGAGCAGTTCTTC
clone_size: NA; j_call: TRBJ2-1; v_call: TRBV5-1; d_call: NA; cdr3_aa: CASSSEYNEQFF; cdr3_nt: TGCGCCAGCAGCTCGGAGTACAATGAGCAGTTCTTC
clone_size: NA; j_call: TRBJ1-4; v_call: TRBV4-1; d_call: NA; cdr3_aa: CASSQAQVSLPTNEKLFF; cdr3_nt: TGCGCCAGCAGCCAAGCACAAGTTTCCCTCCCAACTAATGAAAAACTGTTTTTT
clone_size: NA; j_call: TRBJ2-3; v_call: TRBV28; d_call: TRBD2; cdr3_aa: CASSYRTSGRDTQYF; cdr3_nt: TGTGCCAGCAGTTATCGGACTAGCGGGAGAGATACGCAGTATTTT
clone_size: NA; j_call: TRBJ2-7; v_call: TRBV9; d_call: NA; cdr3_aa: CASSPRTGSYEQYF; cdr3_nt: TGTGCCAGCAGCCCCCGGACTGGTTCCTACGAGCAGTACTTC
clone_size: NA; j_call: TRBJ1-1; v_call: TRBV4-1; d_call: NA; cdr3_aa: CASSQAREGTEAFF; cdr3_nt: TGCGCCAGCAGCCAAGCCAGGGAAGGCACTGAAGCTTTCTTT
clone_size: once; j_call: TRBJ2-3; v_call: TRBV27; d_call: NA; cdr3_aa: CASSLGGTQYF; cdr3_nt: TGTGCCAGCAGTTTAGGAGGGACGCAGTATTTT
clone_size: NA; j_call: TRBJ1-1; v_call: TRBV7-9; d_call: NA; cdr3_aa: CASSFVGSNTEAFF; cdr3_nt: TGTGCCAGCAGCTTCGTTGGGTCGAACACTGAAGCTTTCTTT
clone_size: NA; j_call: TRBJ1-1; v_call: TRBV15; d_call: NA; cdr3_aa: CATSRDYVGITEAFF; cdr3_nt: TGTGCCACCAGCAGAGACTATGTGGGGATCACTGAAGCTTTCTTT
clone_size: NA; j_call: TRBJ1-2; v_call: TRBV6-5; d_call: NA; cdr3_aa: CASSYSFRSANYGYTF; cdr3_nt: TGTGCCAGCAGTTACTCTTTCAGAAGCGCTAACTATGGCTACACCTTC
clone_size: NA; j_call: TRBJ2-7; v_call: TRBV2; d_call: NA; cdr3_aa: CASSEAGRSHEQYF; cdr3_nt: TGTGCCAGCAGTGAAGCAGGCCGCTCCCACGAGCAGTACTTC
clone_size: NA; j_call: TRBJ1-2; v_call: TRBV5-6; d_call: NA; cdr3_aa: CASSLWGVANYGYTF; cdr3_nt: TGTGCCAGCAGCTTGTGGGGGGTCGCCAACTATGGCTACACCTTC